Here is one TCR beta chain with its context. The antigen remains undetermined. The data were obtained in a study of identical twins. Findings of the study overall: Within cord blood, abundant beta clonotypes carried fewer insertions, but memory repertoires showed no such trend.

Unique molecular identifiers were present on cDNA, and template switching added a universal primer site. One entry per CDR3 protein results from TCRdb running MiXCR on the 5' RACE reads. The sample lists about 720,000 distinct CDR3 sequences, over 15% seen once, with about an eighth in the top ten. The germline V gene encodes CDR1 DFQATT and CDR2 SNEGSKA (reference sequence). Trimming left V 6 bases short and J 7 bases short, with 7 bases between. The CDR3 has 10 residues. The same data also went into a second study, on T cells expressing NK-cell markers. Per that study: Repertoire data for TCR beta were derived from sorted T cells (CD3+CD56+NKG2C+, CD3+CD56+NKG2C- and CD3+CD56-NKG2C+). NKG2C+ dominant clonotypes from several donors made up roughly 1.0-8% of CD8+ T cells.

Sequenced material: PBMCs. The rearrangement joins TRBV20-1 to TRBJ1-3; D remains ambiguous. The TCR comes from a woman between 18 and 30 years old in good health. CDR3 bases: TGCAGTGCGAAAGGGAACACCATATATTTT. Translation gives CSAKGNTIYF.